This TCR beta chain was captured by sequencing in a study of blood T cell repertoires in COVID-19. In its sample, this clone was seen a few times. The junction does not match germline at one end; this may be a read error. Using immunoSEQ multiplex PCR, the repertoire was profiled, and TCRdb retains in-frame clones only, with some absent. The sample lists more than 85,000 clones, roughly 80% seen once, with about 23% in the top ten. Germline CDR1 SGHTS, CDR2 YDEGEE. CDR3 length equals 14 residues. Specimen: peripheral blood. This clonotype was obtained from a man aged 80 or over with active or convalescent COVID-19. The chain links TRBV5-8 to TRBJ2-7, with D perhaps TRBD1 (6 bases). The CDR3 DNA is TGTGCCAGCACCTTGCTTGGGGGCATCAGGGAGCAGTACTTC. This codes for CASTLLGGIREQYF. Drawing the rest from reference TRBV5-8 and TRBJ2-7, the complete variable domain is EAGVTQSPTHLIKTRGQQATLRCSPISGHTSVYWYQQALGLGLQFLLWYDEGEERNRGNFPPRFSGRQFPNYSSELNVNALELEDSALYLCASTLLGGIREQYFGPGTRLTVT.